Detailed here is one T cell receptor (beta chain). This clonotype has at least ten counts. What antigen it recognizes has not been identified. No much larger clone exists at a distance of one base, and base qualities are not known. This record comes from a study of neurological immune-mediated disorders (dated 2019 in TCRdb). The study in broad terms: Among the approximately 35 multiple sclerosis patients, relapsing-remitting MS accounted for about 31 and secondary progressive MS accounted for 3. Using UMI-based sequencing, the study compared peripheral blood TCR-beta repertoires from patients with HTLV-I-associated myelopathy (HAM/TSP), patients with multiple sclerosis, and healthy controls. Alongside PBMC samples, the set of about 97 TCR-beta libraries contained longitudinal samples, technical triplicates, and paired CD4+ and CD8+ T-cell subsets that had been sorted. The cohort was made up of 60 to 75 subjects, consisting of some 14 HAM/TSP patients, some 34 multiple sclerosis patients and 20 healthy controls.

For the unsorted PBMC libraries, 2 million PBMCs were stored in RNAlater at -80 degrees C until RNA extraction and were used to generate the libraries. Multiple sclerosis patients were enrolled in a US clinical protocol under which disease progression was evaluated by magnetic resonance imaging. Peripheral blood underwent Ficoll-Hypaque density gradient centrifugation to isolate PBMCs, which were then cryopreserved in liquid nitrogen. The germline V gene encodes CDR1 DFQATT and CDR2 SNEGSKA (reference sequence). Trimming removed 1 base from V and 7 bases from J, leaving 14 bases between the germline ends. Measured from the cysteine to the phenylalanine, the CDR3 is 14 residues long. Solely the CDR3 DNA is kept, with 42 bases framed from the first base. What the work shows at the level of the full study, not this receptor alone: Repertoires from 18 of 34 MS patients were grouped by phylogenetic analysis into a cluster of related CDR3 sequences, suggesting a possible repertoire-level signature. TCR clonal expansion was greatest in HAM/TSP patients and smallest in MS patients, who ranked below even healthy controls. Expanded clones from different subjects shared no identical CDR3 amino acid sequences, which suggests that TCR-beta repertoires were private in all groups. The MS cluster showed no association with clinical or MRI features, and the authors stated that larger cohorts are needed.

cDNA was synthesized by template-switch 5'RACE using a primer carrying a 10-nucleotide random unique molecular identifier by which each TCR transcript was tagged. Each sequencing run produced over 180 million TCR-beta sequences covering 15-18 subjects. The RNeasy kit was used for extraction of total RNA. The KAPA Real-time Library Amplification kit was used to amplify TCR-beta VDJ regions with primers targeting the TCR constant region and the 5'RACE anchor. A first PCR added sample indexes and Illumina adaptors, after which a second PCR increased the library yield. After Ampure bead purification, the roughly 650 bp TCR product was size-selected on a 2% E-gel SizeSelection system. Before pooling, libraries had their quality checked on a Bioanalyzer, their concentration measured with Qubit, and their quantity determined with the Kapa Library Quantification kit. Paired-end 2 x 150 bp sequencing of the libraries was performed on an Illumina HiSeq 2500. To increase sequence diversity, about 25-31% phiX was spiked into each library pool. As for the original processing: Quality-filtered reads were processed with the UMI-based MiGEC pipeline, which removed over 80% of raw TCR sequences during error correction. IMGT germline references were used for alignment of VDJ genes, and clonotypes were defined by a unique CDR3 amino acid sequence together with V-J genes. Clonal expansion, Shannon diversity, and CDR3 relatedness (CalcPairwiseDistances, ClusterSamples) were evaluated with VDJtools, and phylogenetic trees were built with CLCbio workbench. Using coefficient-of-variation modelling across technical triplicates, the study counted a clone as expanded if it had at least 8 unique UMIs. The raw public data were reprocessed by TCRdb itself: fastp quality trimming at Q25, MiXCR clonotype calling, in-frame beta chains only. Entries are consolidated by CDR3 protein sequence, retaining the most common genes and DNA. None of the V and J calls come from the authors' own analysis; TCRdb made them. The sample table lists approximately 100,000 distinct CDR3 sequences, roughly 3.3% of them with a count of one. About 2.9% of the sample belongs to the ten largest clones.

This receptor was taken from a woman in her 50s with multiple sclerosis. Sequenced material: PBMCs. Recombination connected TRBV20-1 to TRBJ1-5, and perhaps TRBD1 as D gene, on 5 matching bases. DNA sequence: TGCAGTGCTAGAGCCGGGACCTGGGGACAGCCCCAGCATTTT. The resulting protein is CSARAGTWGQPQHF.